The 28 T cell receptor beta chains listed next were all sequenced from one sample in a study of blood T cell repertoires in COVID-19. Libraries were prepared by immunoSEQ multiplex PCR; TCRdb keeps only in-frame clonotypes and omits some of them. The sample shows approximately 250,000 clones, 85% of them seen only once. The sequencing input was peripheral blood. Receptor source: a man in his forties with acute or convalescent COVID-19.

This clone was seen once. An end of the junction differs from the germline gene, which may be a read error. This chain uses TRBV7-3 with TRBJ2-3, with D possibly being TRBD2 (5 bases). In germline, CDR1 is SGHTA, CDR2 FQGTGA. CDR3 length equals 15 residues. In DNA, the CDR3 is TGTGCCAGCAGCGAGGGCCTCCGAGCCTTAGATTCGCAGTATTTT. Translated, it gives CASSEGLRALDSQYF.

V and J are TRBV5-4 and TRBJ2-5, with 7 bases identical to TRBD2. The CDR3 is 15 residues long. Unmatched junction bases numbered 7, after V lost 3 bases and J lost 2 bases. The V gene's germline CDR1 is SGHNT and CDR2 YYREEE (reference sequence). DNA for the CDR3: TGTGCCAGCAGCTCCGTGGGGGGGGAGCAAGAGACCCAGTACTTC. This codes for CASSSVGGEQETQYF.

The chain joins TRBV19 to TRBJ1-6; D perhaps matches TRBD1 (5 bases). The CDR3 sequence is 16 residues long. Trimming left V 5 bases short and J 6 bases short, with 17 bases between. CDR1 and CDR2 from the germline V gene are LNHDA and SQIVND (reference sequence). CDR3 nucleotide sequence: TGTGCCAGTAGTCCCGCCCGGGGGTTGATTAATTCACCCCTCCACTTT. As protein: CASSPARGLINSPLHF.

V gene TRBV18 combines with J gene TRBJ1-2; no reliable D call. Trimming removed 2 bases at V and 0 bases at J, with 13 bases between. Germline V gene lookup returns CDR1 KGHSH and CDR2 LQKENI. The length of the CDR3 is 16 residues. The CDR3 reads CASSPGPANSNYGYTF. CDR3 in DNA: TGTGCCAGCTCACCAGGGCCCGCAAACTCTAACTATGGCTACACCTTC.

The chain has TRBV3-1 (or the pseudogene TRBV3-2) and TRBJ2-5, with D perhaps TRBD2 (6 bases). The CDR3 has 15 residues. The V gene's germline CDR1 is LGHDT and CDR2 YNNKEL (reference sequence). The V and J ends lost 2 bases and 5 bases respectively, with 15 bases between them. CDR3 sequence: CASSQQAGTGETQYF. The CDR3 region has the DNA TGTGCCAGCAGCCAACAGGCAGGGACTGGGGAGACCCAGTACTTC.

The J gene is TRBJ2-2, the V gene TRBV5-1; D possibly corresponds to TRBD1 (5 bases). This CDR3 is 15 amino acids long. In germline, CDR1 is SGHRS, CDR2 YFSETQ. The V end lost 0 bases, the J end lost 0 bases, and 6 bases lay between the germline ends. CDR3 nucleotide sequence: TGCGCCAGCAGCTTGGCCAGGGCGAACACCGGGGAGCTGTTTTTT. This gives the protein CASSLARANTGELFF. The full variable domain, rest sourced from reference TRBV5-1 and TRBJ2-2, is KAGVTQTPRYLIKTRGQQVTLSCSPISGHRSVSWYQQTPGQGLQFLFEYFSETQRNKGNFPGRFSGRQFSNSRSEMNVSTLELGDSALYLCASSLARANTGELFFGEGSRLTVL.

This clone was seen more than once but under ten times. The CDR3 DNA follows: TGTGCCAGCAGCTTGGGACAGGGGGACCTGGAGCAGTACTTC. It is translated as CASSLGQGDLEQYF. V gene TRBV7-9 combines with J gene TRBJ2-7; 11 bases are a match to TRBD1. The CDR3 spans 14 residues. Germline-derived CDR1 and CDR2 are SEHNR and FQNEAQ (reference sequence). J lost 7 bases, V lost 3 bases, and 5 bases had no gene match.

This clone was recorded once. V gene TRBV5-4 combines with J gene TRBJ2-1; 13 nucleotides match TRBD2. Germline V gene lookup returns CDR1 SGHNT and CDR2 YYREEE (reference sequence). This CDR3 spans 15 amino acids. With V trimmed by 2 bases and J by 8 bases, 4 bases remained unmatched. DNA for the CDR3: TGTGCCAGCAGCTTCACTAGCGGGGGGGCCTATGAGCAGTTCTTC. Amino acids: CASSFTSGGAYEQFF. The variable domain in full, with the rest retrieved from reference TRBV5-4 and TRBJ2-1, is ETGVTQSPTHLIKTRGQQVTLRCSSQSGHNTVSWYQQALGQGPQFIFQYYREEENGRGNFPPRFSGLQFPNYSSELNVNALELDDSALYLCASSFTSGGAYEQFFGPGTRLTVL.

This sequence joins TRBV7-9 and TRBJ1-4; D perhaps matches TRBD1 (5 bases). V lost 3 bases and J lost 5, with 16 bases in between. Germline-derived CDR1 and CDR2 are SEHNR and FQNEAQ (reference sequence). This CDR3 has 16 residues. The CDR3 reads CASSFQGGASNEKLFF. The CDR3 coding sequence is TGTGCCAGCAGCTTCCAAGGAGGGGCTTCAAATGAAAAACTGTTTTTT. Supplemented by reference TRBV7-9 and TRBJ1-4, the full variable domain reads DTGVSQNPRHKITKRGQNVTFRCDPISEHNRLYWYRQTLGQGPEFLTYFQNEAQLEKSRLLSDRFSAERPKGSFSTLEIQRTEQGDSAMYLCASSFQGGASNEKLFFGSGTQLSVL.

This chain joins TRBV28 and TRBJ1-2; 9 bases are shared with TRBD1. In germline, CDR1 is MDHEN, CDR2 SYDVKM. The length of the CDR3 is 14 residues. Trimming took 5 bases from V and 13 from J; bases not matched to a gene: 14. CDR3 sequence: CASSVGTGLRVSTF. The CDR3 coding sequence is TGTGCCAGCAGTGTCGGGACAGGGCTTCGAGTGAGCACCTTC.

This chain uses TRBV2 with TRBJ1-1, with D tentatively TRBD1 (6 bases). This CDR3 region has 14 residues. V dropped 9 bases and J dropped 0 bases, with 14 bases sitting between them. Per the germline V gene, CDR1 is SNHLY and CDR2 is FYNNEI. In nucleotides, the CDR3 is TGTGCCAGACACCAGGGGAGACTGAACACTGAAGCTTTCTTT. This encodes CARHQGRLNTEAFF. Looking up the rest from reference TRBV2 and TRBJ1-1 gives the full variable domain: EPEVTQTPSHQVTQMGQEVILRCVPISNHLYFYWYRQILGQKVEFLVSFYNNEISEKSEIFDDQFSVERPDGSNFTLKIRSTKLEDSAMYFCARHQGRLNTEAFFGQGTRLTVV.

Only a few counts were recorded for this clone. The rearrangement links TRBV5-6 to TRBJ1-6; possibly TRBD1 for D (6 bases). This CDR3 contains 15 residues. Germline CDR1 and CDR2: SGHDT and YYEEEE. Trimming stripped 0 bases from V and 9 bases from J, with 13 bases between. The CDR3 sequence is CASSLAGDTSSPLHF. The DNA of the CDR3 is TGTGCCAGCAGCTTGGCTGGGGACACTAGTTCACCCCTCCACTTT.

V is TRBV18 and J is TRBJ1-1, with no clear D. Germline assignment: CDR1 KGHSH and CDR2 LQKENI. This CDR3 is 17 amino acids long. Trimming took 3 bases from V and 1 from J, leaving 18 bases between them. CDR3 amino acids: CASSPQENPVGNTEAFF. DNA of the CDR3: TGTGCCAGCTCACCCCAGGAAAATCCGGTTGGGAACACTGAAGCTTTCTTT.

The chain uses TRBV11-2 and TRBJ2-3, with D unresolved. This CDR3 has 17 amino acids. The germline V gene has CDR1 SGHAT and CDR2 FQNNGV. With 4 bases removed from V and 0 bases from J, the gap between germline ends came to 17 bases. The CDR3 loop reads CASSSRPDQTSTDTQYF. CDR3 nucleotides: TGTGCCAGCAGCTCCCGCCCGGATCAGACTAGCACAGATACGCAGTATTTT.

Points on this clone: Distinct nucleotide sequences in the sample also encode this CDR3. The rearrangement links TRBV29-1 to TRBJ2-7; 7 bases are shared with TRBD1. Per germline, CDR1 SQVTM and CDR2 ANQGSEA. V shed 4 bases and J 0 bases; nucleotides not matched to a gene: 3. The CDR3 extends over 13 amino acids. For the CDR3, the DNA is TGCAGCGTTGGACAGGGTAACTCCTACGAGCAGTACTTC. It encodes CSVGQGNSYEQYF.

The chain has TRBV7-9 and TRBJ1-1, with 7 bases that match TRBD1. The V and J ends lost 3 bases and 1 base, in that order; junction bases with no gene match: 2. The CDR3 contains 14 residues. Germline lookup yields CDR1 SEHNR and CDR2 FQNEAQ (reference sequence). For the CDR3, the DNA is TGTGCCAGCAGCTTCGGACAGGAGAACACTGAAGCTTTCTTT. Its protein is CASSFGQENTEAFF.

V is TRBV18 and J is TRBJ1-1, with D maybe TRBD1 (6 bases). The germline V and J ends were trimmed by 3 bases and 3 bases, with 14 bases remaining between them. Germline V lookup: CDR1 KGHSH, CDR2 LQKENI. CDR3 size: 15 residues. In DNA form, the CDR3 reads TGTGCCAGCTCACCCAACCGAGGGGGGGACACTGAAGCTTTCTTT. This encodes CASSPNRGGDTEAFF.

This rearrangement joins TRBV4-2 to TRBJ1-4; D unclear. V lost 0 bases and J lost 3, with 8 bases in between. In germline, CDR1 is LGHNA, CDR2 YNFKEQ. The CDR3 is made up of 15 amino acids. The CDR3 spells CASSQDSGPNEKLFF. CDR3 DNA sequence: TGTGCCAGCAGCCAAGATAGCGGCCCTAATGAAAAACTGTTTTTT.

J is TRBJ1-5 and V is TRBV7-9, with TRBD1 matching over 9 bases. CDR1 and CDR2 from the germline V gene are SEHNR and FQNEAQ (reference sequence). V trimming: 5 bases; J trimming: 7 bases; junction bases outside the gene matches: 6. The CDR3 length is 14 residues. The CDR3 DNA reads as TGTGCCAGCAGCCCGACAGGGGGGGACCAGCCCCAGCATTTT. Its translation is CASSPTGGDQPQHF.

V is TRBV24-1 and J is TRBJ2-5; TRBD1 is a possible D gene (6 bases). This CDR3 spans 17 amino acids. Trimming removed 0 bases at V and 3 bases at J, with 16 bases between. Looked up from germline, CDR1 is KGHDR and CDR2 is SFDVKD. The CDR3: CATSDLLPGQEKETQYF. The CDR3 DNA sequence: TGTGCCACCAGTGATTTGTTACCGGGACAAGAAAAAGAGACCCAGTACTTC.

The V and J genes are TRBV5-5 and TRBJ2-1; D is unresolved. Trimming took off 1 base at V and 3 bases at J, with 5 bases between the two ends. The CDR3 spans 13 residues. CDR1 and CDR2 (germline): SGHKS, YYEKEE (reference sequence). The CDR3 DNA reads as TGTGCCAGCAGCTTGACAGTCTACAATGAGCAGTTCTTC. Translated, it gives CASSLTVYNEQFF.

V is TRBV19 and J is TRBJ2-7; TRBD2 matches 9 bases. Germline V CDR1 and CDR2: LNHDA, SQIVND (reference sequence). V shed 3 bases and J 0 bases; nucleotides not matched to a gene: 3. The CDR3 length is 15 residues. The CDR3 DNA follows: TGTGCCAGTAGTATCCTAGCGGGGAGCTCCTACGAGCAGTACTTC. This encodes CASSILAGSSYEQYF.

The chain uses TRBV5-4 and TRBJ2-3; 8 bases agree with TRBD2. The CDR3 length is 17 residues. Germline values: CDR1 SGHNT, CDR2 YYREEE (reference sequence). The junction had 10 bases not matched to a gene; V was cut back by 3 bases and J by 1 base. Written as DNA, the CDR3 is TGTGCCAGCAGCTCCATACACACGACTAGCGGCACAGATACGCAGTATTTT. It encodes CASSSIHTTSGTDTQYF.

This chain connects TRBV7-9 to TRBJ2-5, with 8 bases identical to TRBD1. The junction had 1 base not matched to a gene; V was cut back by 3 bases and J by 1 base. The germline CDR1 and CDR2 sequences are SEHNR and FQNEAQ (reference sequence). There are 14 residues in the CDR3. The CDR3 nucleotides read TGTGCCAGCAGCTTCGGGACAGGCCAAGAGACCCAGTACTTC. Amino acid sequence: CASSFGTGQETQYF.

CDR3: CASSQGGADYQETQYF. In nucleotides, the CDR3 is TGCGCCAGCAGCCAGGGGGGAGCGGACTACCAAGAGACCCAGTACTTC. The chain carries TRBV4-1 and TRBJ2-5; D might be TRBD2 (6 bases). In germline, CDR1 is MGHRA, CDR2 YSYEKL. The CDR3 totals 16 residues. Trimming took 3 bases from V and 0 from J, leaving 14 bases between them.

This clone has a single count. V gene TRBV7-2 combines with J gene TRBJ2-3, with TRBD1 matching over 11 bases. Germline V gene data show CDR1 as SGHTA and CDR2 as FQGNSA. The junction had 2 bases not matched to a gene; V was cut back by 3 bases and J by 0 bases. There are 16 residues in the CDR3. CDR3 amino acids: CASSLGQGGSTDTQYF. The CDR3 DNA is TGTGCCAGCAGCTTGGGACAGGGGGGGAGCACAGATACGCAGTATTTT.

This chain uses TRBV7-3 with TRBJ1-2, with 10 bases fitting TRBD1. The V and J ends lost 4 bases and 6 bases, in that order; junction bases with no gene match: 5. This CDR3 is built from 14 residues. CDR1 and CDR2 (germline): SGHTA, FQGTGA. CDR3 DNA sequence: TGTGCCAGCAGCTCACCGGGACAGGGGAATGGCTACACCTTC. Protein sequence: CASSSPGQGNGYTF. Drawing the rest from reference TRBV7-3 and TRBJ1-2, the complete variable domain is GAGVSQTPSNKVTEKGKYVELRCDPISGHTALYWYRQSLGQGPEFLIYFQGTGAADDSGLPNDRFFAVRPEGSVSTLKIQRTERGDSAVYLCASSSPGQGNGYTFGSGTRLTVV.

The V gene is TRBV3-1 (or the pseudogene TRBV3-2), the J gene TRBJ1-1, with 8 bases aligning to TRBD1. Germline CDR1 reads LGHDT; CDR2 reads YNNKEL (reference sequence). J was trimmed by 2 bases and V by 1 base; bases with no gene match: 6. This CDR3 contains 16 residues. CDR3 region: CASSQGFDRGNTEAFF. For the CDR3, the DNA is TGTGCCAGCAGCCAAGGGTTCGACAGGGGAAACACTGAAGCTTTCTTT.